This is a list of T cell receptor beta chains from one sample in a study of neoadjuvant nivolumab and ipilimumab in lung cancer. Libraries were prepared by immunoSEQ multiplex PCR; TCRdb keeps only in-frame clonotypes and omits some of them. The sample lists some 29,000 clones, 75% to 85% occurring once. Sequencing used tumor tissue, obtained after neoadjuvant nivolumab, alone or with ipilimumab, at or shortly before surgery. Receptor source: an adult with non-small cell lung cancer. Each CDR3 is given with its conserved first and last residue. A D gene is named only where the DNA matches it firmly. Only part of the rows carry a size: once, few, many, or a class if the clone is expanded.

v_gene	abundance	j_gene	d_gene	CDR3aa	CDR3nt
TRBV2	few	TRBJ2-7	NA	CASSEEVYEQYF	TGTGCCAGCAGTGAAGAGGTGTACGAGCAGTACTTC
TRBV4-2	few	TRBJ1-2	TRBD1	CASSQEMGTGFTYTF	TGTGCCAGCAGCCAAGAAATGGGGACAGGGTTCACCTACACCTTC
TRBV18	NA	TRBJ2-7	TRBD2	CASSLERKIGGLGSSYEQYF	TGTGCCAGCTCACTAGAACGAAAAATTGGGGGACTAGGGAGCTCCTACGAGCAGTACTTC
TRBV5-4	NA	TRBJ2-7	NA	CASSEREGVTAYEQYF	TGTGCCAGCAGTGAACGTGAGGGAGTGACGGCCTACGAGCAGTACTTC
TRBV7-9	NA	TRBJ1-2	NA	CASSLGQHYGYTF	TGTGCCAGCAGCTTAGGACAACACTATGGCTACACCTTC
TRBV4-2	once	TRBJ2-7	TRBD2	CASSQGLAETYEQYF	TGTGCCAGCAGCCAAGGACTAGCGGAGACCTACGAGCAGTACTTC
TRBV6-6	NA	TRBJ1-1	TRBD1	CASSYPGTGAPSAFF	TGTGCCAGCAGTTACCCGGGGACAGGGGCCCCTTCAGCTTTCTTT
TRBV5-1	NA	TRBJ2-6	NA	CASSLNPRGSSGANVLTF	TGCGCCAGCAGCTTGAATCCCAGAGGATCCTCTGGGGCCAACGTCCTGACTTTC
TRBV19	NA	TRBJ1-6	NA	CASSIAGRSRGSPLHF	TGTGCCAGTAGTATAGCCGGACGCTCAAGGGGTTCACCCCTCCACTTT
TRBV2	few	TRBJ2-7	TRBD2	CASRGLAGGPYEQYF	TGTGCCAGCAGGGGACTAGCGGGAGGTCCCTACGAGCAGTACTTC
TRBV7-2	few	TRBJ2-5	TRBD1	CASSYRGVRETQYF	TGTGCCAGCAGCTACAGGGGTGTAAGAGAGACCCAGTACTTC
TRBV30	NA	TRBJ1-2	TRBD1	CAWSVNRGGNGYTF	TGTGCCTGGAGTGTTAACAGGGGTGGTAATGGCTACACCTTC
TRBV28	NA	TRBJ2-7	NA	CASTPGLALTDTYEQYF	TGTGCCAGCACCCCGGGGCTAGCCCTAACCGACACCTACGAGCAGTACTTC
TRBV5-5	NA	TRBJ2-5	NA	CASSRSGAQETQYF	TGTGCCAGCAGTCGTAGCGGAGCTCAAGAGACCCAGTACTTC
TRBV18	NA	TRBJ2-7	TRBD1	CASSPRQGVYEQYF	TGTGCCAGCTCACCAAGACAGGGGGTCTACGAGCAGTACTTC
TRBV5-1	NA	TRBJ2-2	NA	CASSLLDRTNTGELFF	TGCGCCAGCAGCTTGTTGGACAGAACGAACACCGGGGAGCTGTTTTTT
TRBV27	NA	TRBJ2-3	NA	CASSWERATDTQYF	TGTGCCAGCAGTTGGGAGCGGGCCACAGATACGCAGTATTTT
TRBV7-2	NA	TRBJ2-2	NA	CASVAFVGGELFF	TGTGCCAGCGTTGCCTTCGTGGGCGGGGAGCTGTTTTTT
TRBV28	NA	TRBJ2-3	TRBD1	CASTGQGTDTQYF	TGTGCCAGCACAGGACAGGGGACAGATACGCAGTATTTT
TRBV10-3	NA	TRBJ1-4	NA	CAIIEGEKLFF	TGTGCCATCATCGAGGGAGAAAAACTGTTTTTT
TRBV6-5	NA	TRBJ2-3	TRBD1	CASNPPGQGTDTQYF	TGTGCCAGCAACCCACCGGGACAGGGGACAGATACGCAGTATTTT
TRBV7-2	NA	TRBJ2-3	NA	CASSLEGRGWDTQYF	TGTGCCAGCAGCTTAGAGGGCAGGGGATGGGATACGCAGTATTTT
TRBV5-4	NA	TRBJ2-7	NA	CASSRGQRDEQYF	TGTGCCAGCAGCAGAGGACAGCGAGACGAGCAGTACTTC
TRBV4-1	few	TRBJ1-2	NA	CASSQSNRGGHYGYTF	TGCGCCAGCAGCCAATCCAACCGGGGAGGCCACTATGGCTACACCTTC
TRBV10-1	NA	TRBJ2-7	NA	CASMVLRDGSYEQYF	TGCGCCAGCATGGTTTTGCGGGACGGGTCCTACGAGCAGTACTTC
TRBV4-2	NA	TRBJ1-1	NA	CASSLTPSQEAFF	TGTGCCAGCAGTCTGACACCGTCTCAGGAAGCTTTCTTT
TRBV4-1	once	TRBJ2-2	TRBD2	CASSQGPGLGNTGELFF	TGCGCCAGCAGCCAAGGTCCGGGACTAGGGAACACCGGGGAGCTGTTTTTT
TRBV28	NA	TRBJ2-5	NA	CASSFTRAGTETQYF	TGTGCCAGCAGTTTCACCAGGGCGGGTACCGAGACCCAGTACTTC
TRBV10-2	NA	TRBJ2-3	NA	CASSPGQIHTDTQYF	TGCGCCAGCAGCCCTGGACAGATACACACAGATACGCAGTATTTT
TRBV5-1	NA	TRBJ2-7	NA	CASSQGQVGGSYEQYF	TGCGCCAGCAGCCAGGGCCAGGTTGGGGGGTCCTACGAGCAGTACTTC
TRBV11-2	medium-sized	TRBJ2-3	NA	CASSLDRGDTQYF	TGTGCCAGCAGCTTAGATCGAGGGGATACGCAGTATTTT
TRBV7-2	NA	TRBJ1-3	TRBD1	CASSFGQGATGNTIYF	TGTGCCAGCAGCTTTGGACAGGGGGCGACCGGAAACACCATATATTTT
TRBV6-5	NA	TRBJ2-3	TRBD2	CASGGLGTDTQYF	TGTGCCAGCGGGGGACTAGGCACAGATACGCAGTATTTT
TRBV27	medium-sized	TRBJ1-1	NA	CASSLVTGNTEAFF	TGTGCCAGCAGTTTGGTAACAGGTAACACTGAAGCTTTCTTT
TRBV6-5	NA	TRBJ2-7	TRBD2	CASRFTSGTYEQYF	TGTGCCAGCAGATTTACTAGCGGAACCTACGAGCAGTACTTC
TRBV5-6	NA	TRBJ2-3	TRBD1	CASSPGQGAADTQYF	TGTGCCAGCAGCCCCGGACAGGGGGCGGCAGATACGCAGTATTTT
TRBV10-3	NA	TRBJ1-1	TRBD1	CAISDRGNTEAFF	TGTGCCATCAGCGACAGGGGAAACACTGAAGCTTTCTTT
TRBV9	NA	TRBJ1-2	TRBD1	CASSGGQGGWLGYTF	TGTGCCAGCAGCGGTGGACAGGGTGGGTGGTTGGGCTACACCTTC
TRBV6-5	NA	TRBJ2-7	TRBD2	CATCPGGSVYEQYF	TGTGCCACCTGCCCGGGGGGTTCTGTATACGAGCAGTACTTC
TRBV9	NA	TRBJ2-1	NA	CASSPPAVALMFF	TGTGCCAGCAGCCCTCCCGCTGTGGCCCTCATGTTCTTC
TRBV28	once	TRBJ2-7	NA	CASSLWGARYEQYF	TGTGCCAGCAGTTTATGGGGGGCCCGCTACGAGCAGTACTTC
TRBV5-1	NA	TRBJ2-7	NA	CASSPRADSYEQYF	TGCGCCAGCAGCCCTAGGGCGGACTCCTACGAGCAGTACTTC
TRBV19	NA	TRBJ2-2	TRBD1	CASSTGTGVGDTGELFF	TGTGCCAGTAGTACCGGGACAGGGGTAGGGGACACCGGGGAGCTGTTTTTT
TRBV7-9	NA	TRBJ2-3	TRBD2	CASNLAGGRTDTQYF	TGTGCCAGCAACCTAGCGGGGGGGCGCACAGATACGCAGTATTTT